This is a list of T cell receptor beta chains from one sample in a study of CD8+CD57+ T cells in acquired aplastic anemia. Each CDR3 protein is one row after TCRdb ran MiXCR on the reads. This repertoire shows just over 200,000 distinct CDR3 sequences, approximately 65% found once; its top ten account for roughly 64%. Sequenced material: sorted CD4+, CD8+, or CD8+CD57+ T cells (not recorded which) from PBMCs. All receptors come from a human donor with aplastic anemia. Both conserved end residues are part of each CDR3. Each record gives: J gene, V gene, CDR3 protein.

j_gene: TRBJ2-7
v_gene: TRBV29-1
CDR3aa: CSVEDGPGLNEQYF

j_gene: TRBJ2-7
v_gene: TRBV7-2
CDR3aa: CASSSYSGYSYEQYF

j_gene: TRBJ1-6
v_gene: TRBV20-1
CDR3aa: CSARDVRVPGSPLHF

j_gene: TRBJ2-3
v_gene: TRBV20-1
CDR3aa: CSARAYGTKVTDTQYF

j_gene: TRBJ2-5
v_gene: TRBV7-7
CDR3aa: CASSLAGMETQYF

j_gene: TRBJ1-2
v_gene: TRBV24-1
CDR3aa: CATSERGGGDGYTF

j_gene: TRBJ2-7
v_gene: TRBV20-1
CDR3aa: CSARGDGSYEQYF

j_gene: TRBJ1-1
v_gene: TRBV7-9
CDR3aa: CASSSWTENEAFF

j_gene: TRBJ2-3
v_gene: TRBV24-1
CDR3aa: CATSDAKSTDTHYF

j_gene: TRBJ2-7
v_gene: TRBV15
CDR3aa: CASRVEGPREQYF

j_gene: TRBJ2-3
v_gene: TRBV7-9
CDR3aa: CASSLVSSGATDTQYF

j_gene: TRBJ1-5
v_gene: TRBV24-1
CDR3aa: CATELGGSNQPQHF

j_gene: TRBJ2-1
v_gene: TRBV7-8
CDR3aa: CASTPLGTGIEQFF

j_gene: TRBJ2-2
v_gene: TRBV7-9
CDR3aa: CASSSPVWTGELFF

j_gene: TRBJ1-6
v_gene: TRBV7-9
CDR3aa: CASSLTDSPLHF